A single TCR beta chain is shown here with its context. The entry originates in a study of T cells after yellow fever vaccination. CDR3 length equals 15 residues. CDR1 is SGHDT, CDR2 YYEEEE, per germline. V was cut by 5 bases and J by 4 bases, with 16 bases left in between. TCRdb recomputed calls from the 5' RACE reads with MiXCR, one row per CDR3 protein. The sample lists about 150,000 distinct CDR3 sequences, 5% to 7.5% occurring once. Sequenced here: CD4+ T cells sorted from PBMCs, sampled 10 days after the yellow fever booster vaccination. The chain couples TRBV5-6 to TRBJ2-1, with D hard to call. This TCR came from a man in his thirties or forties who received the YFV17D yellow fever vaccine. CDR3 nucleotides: TGTGCCAGCAGTTACTGGGTGTCCCAGTACAATGAGCAGTTCTTC. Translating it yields CASSYWVSQYNEQFF.